The sequence of this T cell receptor (beta chain) was determined in a study of T cell responses to AZD1222 COVID-19 vaccine. Regarding the study as a whole: Just five to seven people given AZD1222 tested seropositive at baseline.

Sequencing was performed with immunoSEQ multiplex PCR; in TCRdb, only in-frame clones are kept and a portion is missing. Found here are approximately 70,000 clones, around 89% of them singletons; the top ten hold approximately 4.8%. CDR1 is KGHSH, CDR2 LQKENI, per germline. Trimming took 8 bases from V and 0 from J, leaving 8 bases between them. The CDR3 covers 12 residues. For this clone: Its antigen is not identified.

Specimen: peripheral blood, collected 28 days after the second dose of the MenACWY control vaccine. The gene calls are TRBV18 and TRBJ2-7; D may be TRBD2 (6 bases). The clonotype was recovered from an adult who received the MenACWY meningococcal vaccine as a control. The CDR3, as DNA: TGTGCCAGCGCGGGGTCCTCCTACGAGCAGTACTTC. Translation: CASAGSSYEQYF. Full variable domain (missing parts from reference TRBV18 and TRBJ2-7): NAGVMQNPRHLVRRRGQEARLRCSPMKGHSHVYWYRQLPEEGLKFMVYLQKENIIDESGMPKERFSAEFPKEGPSILRIQQVVRGDSAAYFCASAGSSYEQYFGPGTRLTVT.